This TCR beta chain was obtained from a study of T cells in Graves' hyperthyroidism and ophthalmopathy. As for the study in general: Peripheral blood collection took place at initial diagnosis, before any treatment. General observations from the study: Within blood appeared most thyroid clonotypes that had expanded above 0.001. It was a median 6.5 months before onset that the model predicted ophthalmopathy.

CDR1 SGHTA and CDR2 FQGNSA come from the germline V gene. The CDR3 totals 15 residues. Trimming removed 1 base at V and 4 bases at J, with 10 bases between. Notes on this clonotype: Its cognate antigen is unknown.

TCR beta CDR3 sequences were amplified from RNA transcripts. Researchers ran a first-round RT-PCR on the TCR CDR3 using the HTBI primer set. TCRdb recomputed calls from the multiplex PCR reads with MiXCR, one row per CDR3 protein. The table lists hundreds of thousands of distinct CDR3 sequences, 15% to 20% of them singletons, with 2.5% to 4% in the top ten. The V gene is TRBV7-2, the J gene TRBJ2-2, with D perhaps TRBD2 (5 bases). Sequencing was done on a sample of blood. This TCR came from a woman aged 40 to 50 with Graves' ophthalmopathy. The chain's CDR3 is CASSLERTGTGELFF. The CDR3 DNA sequence: TGTGCCAGCAGCTTAGAGCGGACGGGCACCGGGGAGCTGTTTTTT.